The present TCR beta chain was sequenced within a study of shared clonotypes between healthy human individuals. Findings and limits, study-wide: Collection of samples was limited to blood; tissue repertoires likely differ.

At the deep level, the assay was run. It was around 190 ng DNA, about 30,000 T cell genomes, that sorted-subset replicate PCRs used. The protocol was immunoSEQ multiplex PCR, while the TCRdb copy is restricted to in-frame clones and leaves out a portion. The table has around 600,000 clones, more than 95% seen once. Concerning this clone itself: The antigen is undetermined.

Naive-designated CD8 cells lacked CD45RO, were positively enriched for CCR7, and omitted terminally differentiated effector memory CD45RA+ cells. The CDR3 is 16 amino acids. The chain has TRBV12-2 and TRBJ2-1; the table names TRBD2, a call not compared with the DNA. TRBV12-2 is a pseudogene locus. The specimen was naive CD8+ T cells sorted from blood. This sequence was found in a man aged 25 to 40 in good health. The CDR3 sequence: CASRDMERFSRDEQFF. The CDR3 coding sequence is TGTGCAAGTCGCGATATGGAGAGGTTCTCCCGGGATGAGCAGTTCTTC.